Below, 19 T cell receptor beta chains from the same sample are listed, as sequenced in a study of blood T cell repertoires in COVID-19. TCRdb keeps only in-frame clones here, not all; method: immunoSEQ multiplex PCR. The sample holds over 200,000 clones, around four fifths seen once. Sample: peripheral blood. These receptors were obtained from an elderly man with acute or convalescent COVID-19.

The chain joins TRBV29-1 to TRBJ2-1, with TRBD2 identical over 7 bases. CDR1 is SQVTM, CDR2 ANQGSEA, per germline. V shed 0 bases, J shed 0 bases, and the junction held 5 bases outside the gene matches. The CDR3 loop spans 16 amino acids. Here the CDR3 reads CSVEERGMSSYNEQFF. As DNA, the CDR3 is TGCAGCGTTGAAGAGCGGGGGATGAGCTCCTACAATGAGCAGTTCTTC.

This clone is a singleton in its sample. The chain joins TRBV6-5 to TRBJ1-1; TRBD1 matches at 8 bases. The V gene's germline CDR1 is MNHEY and CDR2 SVGAGI. V gave up 7 bases and J gave up 3 bases; unmatched junction bases: 7. The CDR3 length is 14 residues. In DNA, the CDR3 is TGTGCCAGCACCGAGACAGGGGCGGACACTGAAGCTTTCTTT. Translation gives CASTETGADTEAFF.

J is TRBJ2-5 and V is TRBV3-1 (or the pseudogene TRBV3-2); 11 nucleotides agree with TRBD2. The CDR3 has 16 residues. Losses at the gene ends were 5 bases for V and 2 bases for J; bases not matched to a gene: 7. Germline V gene data show CDR1 as LGHDT and CDR2 as YNNKEL (reference sequence). CDR3 DNA: TGTGCCAGCAGCACCCGCTTAGCGGGGGGGCAAGAGACCCAGTACTTC. Translating it yields CASSTRLAGGQETQYF.

This rearrangement joins TRBV28 to TRBJ1-1, with D uncertain. The V and J ends lost 3 bases and 4 bases respectively, with 12 bases between them. Germline V gene data show CDR1 as MDHEN and CDR2 as SYDVKM. The CDR3 totals 14 residues. The DNA for the CDR3 is TGTGCCAGCAGTTTCGCCTTCGCGGGCACTGAAGCTTTCTTT. Translating gives CASSFAFAGTEAFF.

The rearrangement uses TRBV5-1 and TRBJ2-5; possibly TRBD2 for D (5 bases). The CDR3 is made up of 13 amino acids. Germline V CDR1 and CDR2: SGHRS, YFSETQ. The germline V and J ends were trimmed by 4 bases and 7 bases, with 14 bases remaining between them. The CDR3 region is CASSPAGVGTQYF. CDR3 nucleotides: TGCGCCAGCAGCCCCGCCGGGGTCGGGACCCAGTACTTC.

The CDR3 is CASRLLAGVAGELFF. CDR3 sequence (DNA): TGTGCCAGCAGGCTACTAGCGGGAGTAGCCGGGGAGCTGTTTTTT. V usage is TRBV6-5 and J usage is TRBJ2-2, with TRBD2 matching 11 bases. Germline trimming cut 6 bases from V and 6 bases from J; bases unmatched to any gene: 6. The CDR3 loop spans 15 amino acids. Germline V gene lookup returns CDR1 MNHEY and CDR2 SVGAGI.

The chain has TRBV6-2 or TRBV6-3 and TRBJ1-5; 9 nucleotides agree with TRBD1. The CDR3 totals 17 residues. The trim removed 5 bases at V and 0 bases at J, leaving 8 bases unmatched. CDR1 MNHEY and CDR2 SVGEGT come from the germline V gene. The CDR3 DNA is TGTGCCAGCAGTAACCTCCGGACAGGGGCTAGCAATCAGCCCCAGCATTTT. Amino acid sequence: CASSNLRTGASNQPQHF.

CDR3 region: CASSNSRSGNTIYF. CDR3 coding DNA: TGTGCCAGCAGTAACAGCCGCTCTGGAAACACCATATATTTT. The chain couples TRBV6-5 to TRBJ1-3; D not resolved. The CDR3 sequence is 14 residues long. Per the germline V gene, CDR1 is MNHEY and CDR2 is SVGAGI. Trimming pared 5 bases from V and 0 bases from J, leaving 8 bases between.

The rearrangement joins TRBV5-5 to TRBJ2-2, with D unresolved. This CDR3 has 17 amino acids. V lost 4 bases and J 4 bases, leaving 20 bases between the germline ends. CDR1 is SGHKS, CDR2 YYEKEE, per germline (reference sequence). The CDR3 sequence is CASSPEGSRRPTGELFF. DNA of the CDR3: TGTGCCAGCAGCCCGGAAGGATCCAGGCGACCCACCGGGGAGCTGTTTTTT.

The V and J genes are TRBV7-2 and TRBJ1-5; D is ambiguous. This CDR3 is built from 15 residues. Trimming cost V 2 bases and J 0 bases, with 8 bases left between them. Germline V gene data show CDR1 as SGHTA and CDR2 as FQGNSA. The CDR3 loop is CASSLWRDSNQPQHF. The CDR3, as DNA: TGTGCCAGCAGCTTATGGCGGGATAGCAATCAGCCCCAGCATTTT.

The genes are TRBV5-8 and TRBJ2-2; 7 nucleotides agree with TRBD1. The CDR3 has 16 amino acids. The germline gives CDR1 SGHTS, CDR2 YDEGEE. V was clipped by 0 bases and J by 5 bases; unmatched bases: 7. Here the CDR3 DNA reads TGTGCCAGCAGCTTGGTTGACAGGGTAGATACCGGGGAGCTGTTTTTT. Translation: CASSLVDRVDTGELFF.

The chain couples TRBV24-1 to TRBJ2-1, with 10 bases that match TRBD2. There are 15 residues in the CDR3. Germline V lookup: CDR1 KGHDR, CDR2 SFDVKD. J was trimmed by 4 bases and V by 9 bases; bases with no gene match: 8. In DNA form, the CDR3 reads TGTGCCACCTCCCTAGGACTAGCGGTTTACAATGAGCAGTTCTTC. Its protein is CATSLGLAVYNEQFF.

The chain employs TRBV28 and TRBJ1-3; 7 nucleotides match TRBD1. The CDR3 consists of 15 residues. CDR1 and CDR2 from the germline V gene are MDHEN and SYDVKM. V shed 4 bases and J 7 bases; nucleotides not matched to a gene: 10. For the CDR3, the DNA is TGTGCCAGCAGTTACAGGGGTCTACGTGGGAACACCATATATTTT. Translation gives CASSYRGLRGNTIYF.

The chain has TRBV5-1 and TRBJ2-7; no clear D gene. The CDR3 consists of 13 residues. The germline V and J ends were trimmed by 4 bases and 1 base, with 9 bases remaining between them. The germline CDR1 and CDR2 sequences are SGHRS and YFSETQ. The CDR3: CASSVEASYEQYF. The CDR3 coding sequence is TGCGCCAGCAGCGTAGAGGCTTCCTACGAGCAGTACTTC.

The chain combines TRBV29-1 with TRBJ2-7, with 7 positions matching TRBD1. Germline V gives CDR1 SQVTM, CDR2 ANQGSEA. This CDR3 is 12 amino acids long. With V trimmed by 6 bases and J by 5 bases, 7 bases remained unmatched. The CDR3 DNA reads as TGCAGCGTCGATCTGACAGGGAACGAGCAGTACTTC. It codes for CSVDLTGNEQYF.

The rearrangement joins TRBV24-1 to TRBJ2-1; 7 bases are shared with TRBD1. There are 13 residues in the CDR3. Germline V CDR1 and CDR2: KGHDR, SFDVKD. V lost 4 bases, J lost 10 bases, and 6 bases stayed unmatched. The CDR3 DNA reads TGTGCCACCAGTGACACAGGGGTAGGGGAGCAGTTCTTC. Translation: CATSDTGVGEQFF.

This chain connects TRBV28 to TRBJ2-2, with a tentative D call TRBD1 (6 bases). This CDR3 contains 15 residues. Trimming pared 6 bases from V and 3 bases from J, leaving 14 bases between. CDR1 is MDHEN, CDR2 SYDVKM, per germline. The CDR3 sequence: CASRTGQSYTGELFF. CDR3 sequence (DNA): TGTGCCAGCAGGACCGGACAGAGTTACACCGGGGAGCTGTTTTTT.

A single count supports this clone. This chain joins TRBV9 and TRBJ2-1, with no clear D. The CDR3 extends over 12 amino acids. The V end lost 0 bases, the J end lost 9 bases, and 7 bases lay between the germline ends. Germline V lookup: CDR1 SGDLS, CDR2 YYNGEE. In DNA, the CDR3 is TGTGCCAGCAGCGTAGGAACCGGTGAGCAGTTCTTC. It translates to CASSVGTGEQFF.

The chain joins TRBV28 to TRBJ1-5; 10 bases line up with TRBD1. This CDR3 comprises 14 residues. CDR1 and CDR2 from the germline V gene are MDHEN and SYDVKM. The junction had 5 bases not matched to a gene; V was cut back by 6 bases and J by 6 bases. CDR3 nucleotides: TGTGCCAGCAGCCCGGGACAGGGGTTTCAGCCCCAGCATTTT. It encodes CASSPGQGFQPQHF. The variable domain in full, with the rest retrieved from reference TRBV28 and TRBJ1-5, is DVKVTQSSRYLVKRTGEKVFLECVQDMDHENMFWYRQDPGLGLRLIYFSYDVKMKEKGDIPEGYSVSREKKERFSLILESASTNQTSMYLCASSPGQGFQPQHFGDGTRLSIL.